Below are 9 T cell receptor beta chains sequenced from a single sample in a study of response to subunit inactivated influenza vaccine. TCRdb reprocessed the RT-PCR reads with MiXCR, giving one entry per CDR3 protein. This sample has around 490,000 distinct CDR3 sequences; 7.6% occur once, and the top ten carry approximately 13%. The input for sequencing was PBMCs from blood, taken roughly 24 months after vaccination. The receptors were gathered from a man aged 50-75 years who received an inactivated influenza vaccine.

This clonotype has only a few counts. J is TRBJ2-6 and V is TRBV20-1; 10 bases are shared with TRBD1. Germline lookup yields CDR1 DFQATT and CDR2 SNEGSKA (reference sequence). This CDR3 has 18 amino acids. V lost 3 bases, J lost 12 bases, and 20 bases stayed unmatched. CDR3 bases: TGCAGTGCTAGGACCTCTGGACAGGGGGTATGGTCAGGGAGCGTCCTGACTTTC. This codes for CSARTSGQGVWSGSVLTF.

Written as DNA, the CDR3 is TGTGCCAGCAGCGAGAGGGACGGCTCCTACAATGAGCAGTTCTTC. It yields the protein CASSERDGSYNEQFF. The chain couples TRBV11-3 to TRBJ2-1, with D perhaps matching TRBD1 or TRBD2 (5 bases each). This CDR3 has 15 residues. V was trimmed by 5 bases and J by 0 bases, leaving 11 bases between them. Looked up from germline, CDR1 is SGHNT and CDR2 is YENEEA.

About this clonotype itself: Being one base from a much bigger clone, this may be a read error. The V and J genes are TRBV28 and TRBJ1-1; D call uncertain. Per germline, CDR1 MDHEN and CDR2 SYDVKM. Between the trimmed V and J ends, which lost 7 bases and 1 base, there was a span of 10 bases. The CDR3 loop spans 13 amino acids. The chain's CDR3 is CASTTAANTEAFF. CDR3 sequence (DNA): TGTGCCAGCACCACCGCCGCGAACACTGAAGCTTTCTTT.

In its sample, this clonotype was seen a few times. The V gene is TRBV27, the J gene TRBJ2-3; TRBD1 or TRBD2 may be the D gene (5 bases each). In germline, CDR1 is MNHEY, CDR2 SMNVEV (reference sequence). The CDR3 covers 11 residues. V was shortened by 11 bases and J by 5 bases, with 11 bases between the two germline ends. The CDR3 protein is CASGRRDTQYF. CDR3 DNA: TGTGCCTCGGGGCGGAGAGATACGCAGTATTTT.

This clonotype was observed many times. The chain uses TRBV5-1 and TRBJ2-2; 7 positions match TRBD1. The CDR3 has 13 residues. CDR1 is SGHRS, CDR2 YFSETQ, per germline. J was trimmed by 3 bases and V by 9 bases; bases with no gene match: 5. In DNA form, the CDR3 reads TGCGCCACCCGGGACAGAGACACCGGGGAGCTGTTTTTT. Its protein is CATRDRDTGELFF. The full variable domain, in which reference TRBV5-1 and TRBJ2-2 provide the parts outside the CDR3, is KAGVTQTPRYLIKTRGQQVTLSCSPISGHRSVSWYQQTPGQGLQFLFEYFSETQRNKGNFPGRFSGRQFSNSRSEMNVSTLELGDSALYLCATRDRDTGELFFGEGSRLTVL.

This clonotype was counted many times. The DNA of the CDR3 is TGCAGTGTGGGCGGACAGGGGTGGAATGAGCAGTTCTTC. This encodes CSVGGQGWNEQFF. This chain links TRBV20-1 with TRBJ2-1; 9 positions agree with TRBD1. V dropped 7 bases and J dropped 7; count of bases not matched to a gene: 8. The germline V gene encodes CDR1 DFQATT and CDR2 SNEGSKA (reference sequence). The CDR3 contains 13 residues.

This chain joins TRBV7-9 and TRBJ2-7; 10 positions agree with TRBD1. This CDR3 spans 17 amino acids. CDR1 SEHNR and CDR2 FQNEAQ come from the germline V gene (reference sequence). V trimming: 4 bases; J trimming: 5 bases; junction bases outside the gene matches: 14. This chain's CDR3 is CASSSLHSGTGEDEQYF. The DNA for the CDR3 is TGTGCCAGCAGCTCACTTCATTCCGGGACAGGGGAGGACGAGCAGTACTTC. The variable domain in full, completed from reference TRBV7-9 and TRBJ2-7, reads DTGVSQNPRHKITKRGQNVTFRCDPISEHNRLYWYRQTLGQGPEFLTYFQNEAQLEKSRLLSDRFSAERPKGSFSTLEIQRTEQGDSAMYLCASSSLHSGTGEDEQYFGPGTRLTVT.

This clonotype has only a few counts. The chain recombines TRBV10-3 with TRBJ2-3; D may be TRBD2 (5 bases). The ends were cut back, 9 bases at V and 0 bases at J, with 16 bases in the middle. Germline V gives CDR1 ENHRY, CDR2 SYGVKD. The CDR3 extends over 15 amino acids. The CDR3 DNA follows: TGTGCCATAAGGGCGGACTTGTCTAGCACAGATACGCAGTATTTT. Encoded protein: CAIRADLSSTDTQYF.

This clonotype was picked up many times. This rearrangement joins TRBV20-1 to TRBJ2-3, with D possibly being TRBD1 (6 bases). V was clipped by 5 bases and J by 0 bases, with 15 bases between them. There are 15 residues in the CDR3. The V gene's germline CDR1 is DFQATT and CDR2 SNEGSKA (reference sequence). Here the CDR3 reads CSAPGQRPSTDTQYF. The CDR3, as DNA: TGCAGTGCTCCTGGACAGAGACCTAGCACAGATACGCAGTATTTT.